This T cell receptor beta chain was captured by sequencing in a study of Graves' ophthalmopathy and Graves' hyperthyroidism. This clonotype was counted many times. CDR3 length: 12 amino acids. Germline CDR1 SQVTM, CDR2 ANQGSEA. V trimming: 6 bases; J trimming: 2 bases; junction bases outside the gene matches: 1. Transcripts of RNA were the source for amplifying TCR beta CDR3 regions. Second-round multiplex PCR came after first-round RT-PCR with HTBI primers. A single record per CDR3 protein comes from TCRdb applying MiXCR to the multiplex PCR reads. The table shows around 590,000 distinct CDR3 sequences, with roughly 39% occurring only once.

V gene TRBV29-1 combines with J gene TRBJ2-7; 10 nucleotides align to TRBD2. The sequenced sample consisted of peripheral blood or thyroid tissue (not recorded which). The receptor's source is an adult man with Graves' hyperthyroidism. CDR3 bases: TGCAGCGTAGCGGGAGGGCCCTACGAGCAGTACTTC. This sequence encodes CSVAGGPYEQYF.